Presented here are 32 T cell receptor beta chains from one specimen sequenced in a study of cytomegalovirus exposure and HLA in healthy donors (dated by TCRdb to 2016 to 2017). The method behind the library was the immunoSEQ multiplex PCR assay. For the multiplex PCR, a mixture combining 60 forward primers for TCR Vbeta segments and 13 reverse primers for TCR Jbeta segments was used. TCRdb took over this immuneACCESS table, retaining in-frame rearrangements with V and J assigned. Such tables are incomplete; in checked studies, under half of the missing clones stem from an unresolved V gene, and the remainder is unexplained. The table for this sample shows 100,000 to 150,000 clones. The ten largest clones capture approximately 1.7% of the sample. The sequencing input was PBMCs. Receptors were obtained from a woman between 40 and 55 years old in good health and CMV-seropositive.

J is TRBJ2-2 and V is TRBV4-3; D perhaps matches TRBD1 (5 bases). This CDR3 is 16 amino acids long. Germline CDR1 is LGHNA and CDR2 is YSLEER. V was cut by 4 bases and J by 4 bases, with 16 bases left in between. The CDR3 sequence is CASSLGRLVGTGELFF. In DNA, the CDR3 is TGCGCCAGCAGCCTGGGGCGTCTAGTCGGCACCGGGGAGCTGTTTTTT.

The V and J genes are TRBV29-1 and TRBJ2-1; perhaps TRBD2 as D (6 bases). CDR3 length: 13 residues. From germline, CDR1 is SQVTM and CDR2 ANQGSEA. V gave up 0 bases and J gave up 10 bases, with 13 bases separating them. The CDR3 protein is CSVEDLRGEEQFF. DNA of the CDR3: TGCAGCGTTGAAGATCTGCGGGGTGAGGAGCAGTTCTTC.

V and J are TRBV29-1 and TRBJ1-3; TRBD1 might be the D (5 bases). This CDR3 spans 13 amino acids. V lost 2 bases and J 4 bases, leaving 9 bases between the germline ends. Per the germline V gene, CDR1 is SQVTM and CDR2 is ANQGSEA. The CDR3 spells CSVERTNGNTIYF. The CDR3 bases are TGCAGCGTTGAACGGACAAACGGAAACACCATATATTTT.

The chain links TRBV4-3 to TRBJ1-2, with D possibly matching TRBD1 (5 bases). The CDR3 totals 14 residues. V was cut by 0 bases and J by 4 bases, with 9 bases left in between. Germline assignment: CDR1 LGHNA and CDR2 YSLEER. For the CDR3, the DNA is TGCGCCAGCAGCCAAGAGGCCGGGGGCTATGGCTACACCTTC. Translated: CASSQEAGGYGYTF.

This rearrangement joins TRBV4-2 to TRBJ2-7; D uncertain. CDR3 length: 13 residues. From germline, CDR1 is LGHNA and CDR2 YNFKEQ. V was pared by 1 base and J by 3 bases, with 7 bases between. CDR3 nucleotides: TGTGCCAGCAGCCAAGTTGCGGACTACGAGCAGTACTTC. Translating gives CASSQVADYEQYF.

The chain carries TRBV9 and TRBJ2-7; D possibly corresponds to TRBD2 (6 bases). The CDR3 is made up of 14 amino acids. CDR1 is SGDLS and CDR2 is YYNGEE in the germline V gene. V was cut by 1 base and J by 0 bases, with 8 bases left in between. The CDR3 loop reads CASSVWDSSYEQYF. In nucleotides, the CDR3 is TGTGCCAGCAGCGTATGGGACTCCTCCTACGAGCAGTACTTC.

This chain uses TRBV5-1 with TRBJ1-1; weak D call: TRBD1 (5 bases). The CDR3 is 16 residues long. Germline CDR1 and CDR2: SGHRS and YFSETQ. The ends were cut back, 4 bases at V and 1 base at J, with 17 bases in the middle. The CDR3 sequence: CASSPELGGRNTEAFF. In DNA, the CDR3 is TGCGCCAGCAGCCCAGAGTTGGGGGGACGGAACACTGAAGCTTTCTTT.

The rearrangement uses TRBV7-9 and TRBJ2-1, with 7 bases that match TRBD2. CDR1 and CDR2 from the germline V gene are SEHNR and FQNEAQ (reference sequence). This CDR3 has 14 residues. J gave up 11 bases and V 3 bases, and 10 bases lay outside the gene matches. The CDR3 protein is CASSLTGTNEKQFF. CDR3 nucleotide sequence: TGTGCCAGCAGCTTGACCGGGACTAACGAGAAGCAGTTCTTC.

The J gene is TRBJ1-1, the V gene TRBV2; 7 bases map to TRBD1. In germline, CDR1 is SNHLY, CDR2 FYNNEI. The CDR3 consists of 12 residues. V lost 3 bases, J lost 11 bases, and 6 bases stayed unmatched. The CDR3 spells CASSDTTGNAFF. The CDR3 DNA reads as TGTGCCAGCAGTGACACGACAGGGAACGCTTTCTTT. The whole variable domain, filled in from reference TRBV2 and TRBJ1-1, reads EPEVTQTPSHQVTQMGQEVILRCVPISNHLYFYWYRQILGQKVEFLVSFYNNEISEKSEIFDDQFSVERPDGSNFTLKIRSTKLEDSAMYFCASSDTTGNAFFGQGTRLTVV.

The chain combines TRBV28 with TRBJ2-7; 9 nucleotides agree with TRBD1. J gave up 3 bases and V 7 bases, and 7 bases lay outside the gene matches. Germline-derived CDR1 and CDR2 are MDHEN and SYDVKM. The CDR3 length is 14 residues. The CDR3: CASTSGQGLYEQYF. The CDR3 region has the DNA TGTGCCAGCACCTCGGGACAGGGACTCTACGAGCAGTACTTC. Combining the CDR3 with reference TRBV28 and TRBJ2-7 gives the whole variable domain DVKVTQSSRYLVKRTGEKVFLECVQDMDHENMFWYRQDPGLGLRLIYFSYDVKMKEKGDIPEGYSVSREKKERFSLILESASTNQTSMYLCASTSGQGLYEQYFGPGTRLTVT.

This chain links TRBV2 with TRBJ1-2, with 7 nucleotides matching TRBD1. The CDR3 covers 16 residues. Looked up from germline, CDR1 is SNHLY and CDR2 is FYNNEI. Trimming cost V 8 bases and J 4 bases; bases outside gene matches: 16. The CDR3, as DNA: TGTGCCAGCCACCGGGACACAGGGGTCCTCCGCTATGGCTACACCTTC. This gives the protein CASHRDTGVLRYGYTF.

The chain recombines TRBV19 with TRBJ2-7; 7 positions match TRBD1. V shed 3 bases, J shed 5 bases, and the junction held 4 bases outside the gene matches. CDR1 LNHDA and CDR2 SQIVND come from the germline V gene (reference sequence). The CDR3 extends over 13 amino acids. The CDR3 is CASSIGTANEQYF. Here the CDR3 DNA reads TGTGCCAGTAGTATTGGGACAGCCAACGAGCAGTACTTC.

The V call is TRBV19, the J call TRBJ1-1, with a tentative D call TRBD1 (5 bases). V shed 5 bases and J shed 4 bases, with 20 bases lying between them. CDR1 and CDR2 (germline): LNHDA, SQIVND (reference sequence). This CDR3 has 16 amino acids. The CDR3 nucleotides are TGTGCCAGTAGTCCGCCTGGACGGGGGTCTGGCACTGAAGCTTTCTTT. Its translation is CASSPPGRGSGTEAFF. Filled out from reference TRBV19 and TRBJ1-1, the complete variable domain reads DGGITQSPKYLFRKEGQNVTLSCEQNLNHDAMYWYRQDPGQGLRLIYYSQIVNDFQKGDIAEGYSVSREKKESFPLTVTSAQKNPTAFYLCASSPPGRGSGTEAFFGQGTRLTVV.

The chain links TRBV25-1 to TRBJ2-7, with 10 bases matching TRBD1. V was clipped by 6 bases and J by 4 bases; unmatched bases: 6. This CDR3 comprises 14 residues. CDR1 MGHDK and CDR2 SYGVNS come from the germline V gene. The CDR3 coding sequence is TGTGCCAGCAGAGCGACAGGGGGCGGTTACGAGCAGTACTTC. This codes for CASRATGGGYEQYF.

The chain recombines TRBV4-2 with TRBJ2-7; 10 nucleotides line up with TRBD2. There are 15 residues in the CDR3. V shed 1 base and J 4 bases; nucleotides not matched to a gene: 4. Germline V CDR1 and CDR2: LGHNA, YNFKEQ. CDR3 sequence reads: CASSQASGSRYEQYF. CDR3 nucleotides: TGTGCCAGCAGCCAAGCTAGCGGGAGCCGTTACGAGCAGTACTTC.

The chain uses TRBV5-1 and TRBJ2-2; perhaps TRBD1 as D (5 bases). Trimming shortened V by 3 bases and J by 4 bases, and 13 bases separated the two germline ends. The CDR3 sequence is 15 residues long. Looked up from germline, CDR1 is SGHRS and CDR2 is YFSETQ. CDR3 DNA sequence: TGCGCCAGCAGCTCTCTAGGGGAAGGCACCGGGGAGCTGTTTTTT. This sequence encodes CASSSLGEGTGELFF.

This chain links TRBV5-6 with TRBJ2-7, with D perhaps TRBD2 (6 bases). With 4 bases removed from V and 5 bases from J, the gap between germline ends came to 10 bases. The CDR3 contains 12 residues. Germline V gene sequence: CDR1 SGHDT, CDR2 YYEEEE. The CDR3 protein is CASSGGNHEQYF. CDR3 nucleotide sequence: TGTGCCAGCAGCGGCGGGAACCACGAGCAGTACTTC.

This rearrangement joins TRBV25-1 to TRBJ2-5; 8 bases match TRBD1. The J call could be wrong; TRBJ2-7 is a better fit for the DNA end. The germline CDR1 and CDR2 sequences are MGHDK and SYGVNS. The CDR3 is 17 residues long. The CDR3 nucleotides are TGTGCCAGCAGTGACCTCGGACAGGGTGGGAATCGCTACGAGCAGTACTTC. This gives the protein CASSDLGQGGNRYEQYF.

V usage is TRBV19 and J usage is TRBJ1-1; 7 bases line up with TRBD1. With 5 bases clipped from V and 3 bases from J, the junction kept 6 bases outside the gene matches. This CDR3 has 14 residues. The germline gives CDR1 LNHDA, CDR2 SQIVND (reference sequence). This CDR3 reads CASSHRDRYTEAFF. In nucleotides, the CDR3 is TGTGCCAGTAGTCACCGGGACAGATACACTGAAGCTTTCTTT. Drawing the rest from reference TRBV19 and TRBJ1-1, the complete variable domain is DGGITQSPKYLFRKEGQNVTLSCEQNLNHDAMYWYRQDPGQGLRLIYYSQIVNDFQKGDIAEGYSVSREKKESFPLTVTSAQKNPTAFYLCASSHRDRYTEAFFGQGTRLTVV.

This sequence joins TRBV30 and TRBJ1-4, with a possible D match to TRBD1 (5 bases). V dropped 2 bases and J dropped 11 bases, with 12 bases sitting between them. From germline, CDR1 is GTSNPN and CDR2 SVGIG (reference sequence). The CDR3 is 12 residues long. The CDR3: CAWSLRGMKLFF. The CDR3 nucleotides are TGTGCCTGGAGTCTACGGGGGATGAAACTGTTTTTT.

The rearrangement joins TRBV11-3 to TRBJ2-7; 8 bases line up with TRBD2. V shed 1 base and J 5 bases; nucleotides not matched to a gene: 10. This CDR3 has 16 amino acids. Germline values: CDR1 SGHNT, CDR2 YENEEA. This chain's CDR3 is CASSLGVSGSKDEQYF. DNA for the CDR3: TGTGCCAGCAGCTTAGGAGTCAGCGGGAGTAAAGACGAGCAGTACTTC.

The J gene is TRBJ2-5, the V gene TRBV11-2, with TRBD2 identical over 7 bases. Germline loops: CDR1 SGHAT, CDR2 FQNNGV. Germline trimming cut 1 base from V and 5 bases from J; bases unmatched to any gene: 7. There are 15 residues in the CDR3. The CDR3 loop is CASSLGEGPWETQYF. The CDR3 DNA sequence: TGTGCCAGCAGCTTAGGGGAGGGCCCCTGGGAGACCCAGTACTTC.

The CDR3 DNA reads TGTGCCAGCAGTGACGCCAGATCCTACGAGCAGTACTTC. It translates to CASSDARSYEQYF. This chain joins TRBV2 and TRBJ2-7; D remains ambiguous. V lost 3 bases and J 1 base, leaving 7 bases between the germline ends. The germline V gene has CDR1 SNHLY and CDR2 FYNNEI. The CDR3 is 13 residues long.

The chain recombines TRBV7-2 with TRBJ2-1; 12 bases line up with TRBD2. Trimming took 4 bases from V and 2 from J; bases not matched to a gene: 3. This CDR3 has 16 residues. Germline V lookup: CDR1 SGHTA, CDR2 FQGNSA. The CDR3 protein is CASSSPSGRAYNEQFF. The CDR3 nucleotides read TGTGCCAGCAGCTCCCCTAGCGGGAGGGCCTACAATGAGCAGTTCTTC.

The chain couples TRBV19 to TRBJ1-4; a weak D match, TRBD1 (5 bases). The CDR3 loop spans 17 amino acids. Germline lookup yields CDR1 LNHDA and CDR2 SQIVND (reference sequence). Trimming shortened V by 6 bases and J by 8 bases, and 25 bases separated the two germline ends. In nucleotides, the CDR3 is TGTGCCAGTAGCCACTCATACCCCGGGGAGGGGCGCGAAAAACTGTTTTTT. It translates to CASSHSYPGEGREKLFF.

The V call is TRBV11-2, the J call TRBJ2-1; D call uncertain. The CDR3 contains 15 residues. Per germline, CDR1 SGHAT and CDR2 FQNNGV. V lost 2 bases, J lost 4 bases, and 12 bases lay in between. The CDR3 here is CASSLPFHYYNEQFF. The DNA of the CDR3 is TGTGCCAGCAGCTTACCGTTCCACTATTACAATGAGCAGTTCTTC.

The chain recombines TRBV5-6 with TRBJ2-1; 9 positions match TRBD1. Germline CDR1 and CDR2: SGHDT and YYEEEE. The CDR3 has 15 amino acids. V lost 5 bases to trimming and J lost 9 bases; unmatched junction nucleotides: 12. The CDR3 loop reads CASRGPTGGKFEQFF. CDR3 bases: TGTGCCAGCAGGGGTCCGACAGGGGGTAAGTTTGAGCAGTTCTTC.

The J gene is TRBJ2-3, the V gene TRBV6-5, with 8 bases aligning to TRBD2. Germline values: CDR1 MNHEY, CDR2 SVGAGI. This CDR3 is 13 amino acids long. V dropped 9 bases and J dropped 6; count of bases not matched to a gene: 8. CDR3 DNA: TGTGCCAGTGTAGCGGGACCGCACGATACGCAGTATTTT. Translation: CASVAGPHDTQYF.

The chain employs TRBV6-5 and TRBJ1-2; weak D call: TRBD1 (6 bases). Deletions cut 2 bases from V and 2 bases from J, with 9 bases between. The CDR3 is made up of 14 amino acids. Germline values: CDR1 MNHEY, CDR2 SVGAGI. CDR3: CASSYGGANYGYTF. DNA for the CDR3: TGTGCCAGCAGTTACGGGGGGGCCAACTATGGCTACACCTTC.

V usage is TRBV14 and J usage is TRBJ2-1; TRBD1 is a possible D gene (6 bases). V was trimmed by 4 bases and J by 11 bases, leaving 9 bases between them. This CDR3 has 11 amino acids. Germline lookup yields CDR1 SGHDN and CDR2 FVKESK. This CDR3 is CASSPGHQQFF. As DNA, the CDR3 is TGTGCCAGCAGCCCGGGACACCAGCAGTTCTTC.

The CDR3 loop is CASSVVLGELFF. CDR3 nucleotides: TGTGCCAGCAGCGTAGTTCTCGGGGAGCTGTTTTTT. The chain links TRBV9 to TRBJ2-2, with D hard to call. Trimming left V 0 bases short and J 7 bases short, with 4 bases between. Looked up from germline, CDR1 is SGDLS and CDR2 is YYNGEE. This CDR3 has 12 residues.

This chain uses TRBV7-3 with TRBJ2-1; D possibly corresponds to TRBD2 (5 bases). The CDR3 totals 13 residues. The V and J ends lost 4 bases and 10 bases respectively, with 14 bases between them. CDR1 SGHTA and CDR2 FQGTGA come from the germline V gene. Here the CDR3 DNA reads TGTGCCAGCAGCTCTACGACTATTTCCGAGCAGTTCTTC. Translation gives CASSSTTISEQFF.